The rows below give T cell receptor beta chains drawn from one sample of a study of beta chain features in type 1 diabetes. The method was immunoSEQ multiplex PCR; TCRdb's version includes in-frame clones alone and lacks a portion of them. The sample contains hundreds of thousands of clones, more than 65% of which appear only once. Material: naive CD4+ T cells from blood. The receptors come from a man younger than 45 in good health. Each CDR3 is given with its conserved first and last residue. A D gene is named only where the DNA matches it firmly. Size tells how often a clone was seen (once, few, many) or the class of an expanded clone, and some rows leave it out.

-	TRBV18	-	TRBJ2-6	TGTGCCAGCTCACCTGCTGGAGGACACAACGTCCTGACTTTC	CASSPAGGHNVLTF
few	TRBV7-2	-	TRBJ2-7	TGTGCCAGCAGCTTGGGGACCAGCTCCTACGAGCAGTACTTC	CASSLGTSSYEQYF
-	TRBV2	-	TRBJ2-5	TGTGCCAGCAGTGAATTCCGGGGACGGGAGACCCAGTACTTC	CASSEFRGRETQYF
few	TRBV7-9	-	TRBJ2-1	TGTGCCAGCAGCACGAAGGGTATGGGCGGCAATGAGCAGTTCTTC	CASSTKGMGGNEQFF
-	TRBV29-1	TRBD2	TRBJ2-5	TGCAGCGTTGTTGGGGGACTAGTAGAAGAGACCCAGTACTTC	CSVVGGLVEETQYF
once	TRBV30	-	TRBJ2-7	TGTGCCTGGAGGACCGGGGTCAGCTCCTACGAGCAGTACTTC	CAWRTGVSSYEQYF
once	TRBV5-1	-	TRBJ2-1	TGCGCCAGCAGAGGACAGTTCTCCTACAATGAGCAGTTCTTC	CASRGQFSYNEQFF
-	TRBV18	-	TRBJ2-7	TGTGCCAGCTCACTCTACAGCGCCTACGAGCAGTACTTC	CASSLYSAYEQYF
-	TRBV7-2	TRBD2	TRBJ2-7	TGTGCCAGCAGCTTAGCCCCTAGCGGGGGGGCCTACGAGCAGTACTTC	CASSLAPSGGAYEQYF
-	TRBV9	TRBD2	TRBJ2-3	TGTGCCAGCAGCGTAGGTCCTAGCGGGAGAGATACGCAGTATTTT	CASSVGPSGRDTQYF
-	TRBV11-2	TRBD1	TRBJ1-5	TGTGCCAGCAGCTTAGGGTGGGGTAGGGGGCTGAATCAGCCCCAGCATTTT	CASSLGWGRGLNQPQHF
few	TRBV6-5	TRBD2	TRBJ2-7	TGTGCCAGCAGTACGGGGACTAGCGGGAGTCGAGAGCAGTACTTC	CASSTGTSGSREQYF
-	TRBV30	TRBD2	TRBJ2-1	TGTGCCCTAAAGGGGACTAGCGGGGACAGCTCCTACAATGAGCAGTTCTTC	CALKGTSGDSSYNEQFF
few	TRBV30	TRBD1	TRBJ2-3	TGTGCCTGGAGTGGATCGGGTCGCGAACAGGGGGTGACGAGGGATACGCAGTATTTT	CAWSGSGREQGVTRDTQYF
-	TRBV29-1	TRBD1	TRBJ2-2	TGCAGCGTAGACAGGGAGAACACCGGGGAGCTGTTTTTT	CSVDRENTGELFF